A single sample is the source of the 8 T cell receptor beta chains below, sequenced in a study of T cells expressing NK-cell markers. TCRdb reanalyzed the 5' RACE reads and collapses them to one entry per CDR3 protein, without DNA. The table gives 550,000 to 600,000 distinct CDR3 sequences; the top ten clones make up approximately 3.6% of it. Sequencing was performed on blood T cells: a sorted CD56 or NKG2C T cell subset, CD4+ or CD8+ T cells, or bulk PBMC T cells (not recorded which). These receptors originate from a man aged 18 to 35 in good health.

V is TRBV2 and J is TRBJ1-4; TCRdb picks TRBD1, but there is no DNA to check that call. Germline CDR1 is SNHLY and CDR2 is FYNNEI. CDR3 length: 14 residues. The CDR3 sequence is CASGRTVTNEKLFF. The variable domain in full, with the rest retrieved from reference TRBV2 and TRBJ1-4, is EPEVTQTPSHQVTQMGQEVILRCVPISNHLYFYWYRQILGQKVEFLVSFYNNEISEKSEIFDDQFSVERPDGSNFTLKIRSTKLEDSAMYFCASGRTVTNEKLFFGSGTQLSVL.

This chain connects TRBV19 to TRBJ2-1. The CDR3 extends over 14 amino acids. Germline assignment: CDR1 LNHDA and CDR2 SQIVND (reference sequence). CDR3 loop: CASSTHQLVSEQFF.

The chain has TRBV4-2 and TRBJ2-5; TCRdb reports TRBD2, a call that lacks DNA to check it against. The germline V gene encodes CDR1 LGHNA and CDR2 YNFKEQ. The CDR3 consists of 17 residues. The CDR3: CASSQTGTSGIQETQYF.

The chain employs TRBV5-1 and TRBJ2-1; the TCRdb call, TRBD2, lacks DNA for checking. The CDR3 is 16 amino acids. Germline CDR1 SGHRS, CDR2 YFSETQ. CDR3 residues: CASSPAGTSGYNEQFF.

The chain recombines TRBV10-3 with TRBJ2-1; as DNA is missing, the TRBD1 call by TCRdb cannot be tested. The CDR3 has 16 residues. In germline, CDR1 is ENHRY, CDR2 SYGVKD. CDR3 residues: CAISESHGTVYNEQFF.

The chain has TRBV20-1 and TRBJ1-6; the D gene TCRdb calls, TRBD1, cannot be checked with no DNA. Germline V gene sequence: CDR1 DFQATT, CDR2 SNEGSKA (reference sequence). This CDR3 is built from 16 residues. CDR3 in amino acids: CSASAGATPYNSPLHF.

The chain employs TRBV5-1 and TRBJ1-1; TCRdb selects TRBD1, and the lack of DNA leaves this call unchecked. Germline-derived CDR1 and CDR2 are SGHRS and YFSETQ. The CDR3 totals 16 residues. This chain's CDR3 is CASSSTPGHQNTEAFF.

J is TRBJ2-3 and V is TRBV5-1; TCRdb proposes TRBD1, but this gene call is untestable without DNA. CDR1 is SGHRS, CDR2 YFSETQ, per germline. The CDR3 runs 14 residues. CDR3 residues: CASSLGQGSDTQYF.